These T cell receptor beta chains were read from a single sample in a study of prognosis after radiotherapy for stage I lung cancer. TCRdb passed the multiplex PCR reads through MiXCR, listing each CDR3 protein once. This table has about 16,000 distinct CDR3 sequences, approximately 45% appearing once. The sequencing used PBMCs, collected before or after stereotactic body radiation therapy (not recorded which). These TCRs come from a donor over 45 with non-small cell lung cancer. CDR3s include the opening cysteine and the closing phenylalanine or tryptophan. A D gene is named only where the DNA matches it firmly. Size values are once, few and many counts, or a class for expanded clones, and some rows have none.

j_call v_call clone_size d_call cdr3_aa cdr3_nt
TRBJ2-7 TRBV12-3/TRBV12-4 once . CASSLNRAREQYF TGTGCCAGCAGTTTAAACAGGGCAAGGGAGCAGTACTTC
TRBJ2-2 TRBV19 many . CASSRDYTGELFF TGTGCCAGTAGCAGAGACTACACCGGGGAGCTGTTTTTT
TRBJ2-2 TRBV25-1 many . CASSEPGDTGELFF TGTGCCAGCAGTGAACCTGGGGACACCGGGGAGCTGTTTTTT
TRBJ2-7 TRBV4-1 many . CASSQVGESLEQYF TGCGCCAGCAGCCAAGTGGGCGAGAGCCTCGAGCAGTACTTC
TRBJ1-1 TRBV11-2 . . CASGLHPGLEAFF TGTGCCAGCGGCCTCCATCCCGGGTTGGAAGCTTTCTTT
TRBJ2-7 TRBV19 medium-sized . CASSSDRGHEQYF TGTGCCAGTAGTAGCGACAGAGGGCACGAGCAGTACTTC
TRBJ2-1 TRBV5-1 many TRBD1 CASSFSGTGAYNEQFF TGCGCCAGCAGCTTCTCCGGGACAGGGGCCTACAATGAGCAGTTCTTC
TRBJ2-7 TRBV3-1 . . CASSQGPTGTYEQYF TGTGCCAGCAGCCAAGGACCCACGGGGACCTACGAGCAGTACTTC
TRBJ2-7 TRBV11-2 . TRBD2 CASSLSGSSIGEQYF TGTGCCAGCAGCTTAAGCGGGAGTTCTATAGGCGAGCAGTACTTC
TRBJ1-6 TRBV6-2/TRBV6-3 . . CASSEGSASNSPIHF TGTGCCAGCAGTGAAGGGTCAGCGTCTAATTCACCAATCCACTTT
TRBJ1-5 TRBV6-8 few . CASTRPLARYSNQPQHF TGTGCCAGCACCAGGCCCCTCGCCCGATATAGCAATCAGCCCCAGCATTTT
TRBJ1-2 TRBV6-1 . TRBD1 CASSPRTGKLGRYTF TGTGCCAGCAGTCCAAGGACAGGGAAACTAGGGAGGTACACCTTC
TRBJ2-1 TRBV20-1 many TRBD2 CSASGTSGPNEQFF TGCAGTGCTAGTGGGACTAGCGGGCCCAATGAGCAGTTCTTC
TRBJ2-3 TRBV6-1 . . CASSQGIRIFTDTQYF TGTGCCAGCAGTCAGGGGATCCGGATATTCACAGATACGCAGTATTTT
TRBJ1-1 TRBV20-1 many . CSARDHGGAGTEAFF TGCAGTGCTAGAGATCATGGGGGTGCAGGGACTGAAGCTTTCTTT
TRBJ2-5 TRBV25-1 many . CASSEYGDGETQYF TGTGCCAGCAGTGAATACGGAGACGGGGAGACCCAGTACTTC
TRBJ2-7 TRBV2 . . CASRGTSSYEQYF TGTGCCAGCAGAGGGACGTCTTCCTACGAGCAGTACTTC
TRBJ2-2 TRBV18 . . CASSPLLGGGTGELFF TGTGCCAGCTCACCACTATTGGGAGGAGGGACCGGGGAGCTGTTTTTT
TRBJ1-5 TRBV28 . . CASSKDSRQPQHF TGTGCCAGCAGTAAGGACAGTCGACAGCCCCAGCATTTT
TRBJ1-6 TRBV10-3 many . CAISEGGLNSPLHF TGTGCCATCAGTGAGGGGGGTTTAAATTCACCCCTCCACTTT
TRBJ2-1 TRBV6-5 few . CASSFPEGGGRGNEQFF TGTGCCAGCAGTTTTCCGGAGGGGGGAGGTAGAGGGAATGAGCAGTTCTTC
TRBJ1-6 TRBV6-1 . . CASRECRDRIHLSLHF TGTGCCAGCAGGGAGTGCCGGGACCGTATTCATTTGTCCCTCCACTTT
TRBJ2-3 TRBV6-1 once TRBD2 CASTDPGLAVDTQYF TGTGCCAGCACCGACCCGGGACTAGCGGTGGATACGCAGTATTTT
TRBJ1-5 TRBV6-4 . . CASSDSVGDQPQHF TGTGCCAGCAGTGACTCGGTGGGGGATCAGCCCCAGCATTTT
TRBJ2-2 TRBV7-8 . TRBD2 CASSSGTIGVAGELFF TGTGCCAGCAGCTCGGGGACTATCGGGGTCGCCGGGGAGCTGTTTTTT
TRBJ1-2 TRBV25-1 . . CASSGGFWYGYTF TGTGCCAGCTCCGGGGGTTTTTGGTATGGCTACACCTTC
TRBJ2-7 TRBV6-9 . TRBD1 CASSDSPGQGSYEQYF TGCGCCAGCAGTGATTCCCCGGGACAGGGGTCCTACGAGCAGTACTTC
TRBJ2-7 TRBV12-3/TRBV12-4 . . CASSLDGGTRAYEQYF TGTGCCAGCAGTTTAGATGGGGGGACAAGGGCCTACGAGCAGTACTTC
TRBJ1-1 TRBV9 many TRBD1 CASSAWTGGGTEAFF TGTGCCAGCAGCGCGTGGACAGGGGGCGGCACTGAAGCTTTCTTT
TRBJ2-7 TRBV5-1 . . CASSLGGINYEQYF TGCGCCAGCAGCTTGGGCGGCATAAACTACGAGCAGTACTTC
TRBJ2-1 TRBV7-2 . . CASSAGPLSYNEQFF TGTGCCAGCAGCGCGGGCCCCCTCTCCTACAATGAGCAGTTCTTC
TRBJ2-1 TRBV6-5 . . CASSFHFIRDPGSNEQFF TGTGCCAGCAGTTTCCACTTCATCCGGGACCCCGGGTCCAATGAGCAGTTCTTC
TRBJ2-2 TRBV6-4 medium-sized TRBD2 CASSITSAGELFF TGTGCCAGCAGTATAACTAGCGCCGGGGAGCTGTTTTTT
TRBJ1-2 TRBV7-9 . . CASSLTLEDSYGYTF TGTGCCAGCAGCCTGACCCTCGAGGATAGCTATGGCTACACCTTC
TRBJ1-1 TRBV20-1 many . CSASTGHEAFF TGCAGTGCTAGCACAGGGCATGAAGCTTTCTTT
TRBJ2-1 TRBV25-1 many TRBD2 CASSDSGGSNEQFF TGTGCCAGCAGTGATAGCGGGGGATCCAATGAGCAGTTCTTC
TRBJ2-1 TRBV6-9 many . CASSYAAGLSSYNEQFF TGTGCCAGCAGTTATGCAGCGGGCTTAAGCTCCTACAATGAGCAGTTCTTC
TRBJ1-2 TRBV7-2 many TRBD1 CASSPNRGGGYTF TGTGCCAGCAGCCCTAACAGGGGCGGTGGCTACACCTTC
TRBJ1-3 TRBV6-1 . . CASSEDPHSGNTIYF TGTGCCAGCAGTGAAGACCCGCACTCTGGAAACACCATATATTTT
TRBJ1-1 TRBV2 many . CASANSGNTEAFF TGTGCCAGCGCGAACTCAGGGAACACTGAAGCTTTCTTT
TRBJ2-3 TRBV20-1 . . CSALLGGGTDTQYF TGCAGTGCCCTCCTTGGAGGGGGCACAGATACGCAGTATTTT
TRBJ2-7 TRBV6-8 . . CASSSLTEQYF TGTGCCAGCAGTTCCCTTACCGAGCAGTACTTC
TRBJ1-2 TRBV19 . . CATRDREYYGYTF TGTGCCACCCGGGACCGAGAATACTATGGCTACACCTTC
TRBJ1-1 TRBV7-3 . . CASSSNTGLEAFF TGTGCCAGCAGCTCAAACACGGGCCTCGAAGCTTTCTTT
TRBJ1-2 TRBV6-5 medium-sized . CASSYSVTYGYTF TGTGCCAGCAGTTACTCGGTAACCTATGGCTACACCTTC
TRBJ1-1 TRBV6-4 medium-sized . CASGELTNTEAFF TGTGCCAGCGGTGAGCTTACGAACACTGAAGCTTTCTTT
TRBJ1-1 TRBV7-6 . . CASSPQTDMNTESFF TGTGCCAGCAGCCCGCAGACAGACATGAACACTGAATCTTTCTTT
TRBJ1-5 TRBV18 many TRBD1 CASSPGQGLASRQPQHF TGTGCCAGCTCACCGGGACAGGGTCTTGCGAGTAGGCAGCCCCAGCATTTT
TRBJ2-7 TRBV6-1 medium-sized TRBD1 CASSENRGSYEQYF TGTGCCAGCAGTGAGAACAGGGGGAGCTACGAGCAGTACTTC
TRBJ2-1 TRBV5-1 . TRBD2 CASSSPTSGSSYNEQFF TGCGCCAGCAGCTCACCGACTAGCGGGAGCTCCTACAATGAGCAGTTCTTC
TRBJ2-7 TRBV9 many TRBD2 CASSVAAGGGYEQYF TGTGCCAGCAGCGTAGCGGCGGGAGGGGGTTACGAGCAGTACTTC
TRBJ2-1 TRBV28 . TRBD2 CASSTRTRAYEQFF TGTGCCAGCAGTACCCGGACTAGGGCCTACGAGCAGTTCTTC
TRBJ2-5 TRBV7-9 many TRBD2 CASSTREGWQETQYF TGTGCCAGCAGCACCCGGGAGGGGTGGCAAGAGACCCAGTACTTC
TRBJ2-5 TRBV7-3 many TRBD2 CASSFYRGGKIETQYF TGTGCCAGCAGCTTCTATCGGGGGGGAAAGATTGAGACCCAGTACTTC
TRBJ2-7 TRBV5-6 many . CASSSRDFLIPYEQYF TGTGCCAGCAGCTCCCGAGACTTCCTCATTCCCTACGAGCAGTACTTC